This T cell receptor (beta chain) emerged from a study of cytomegalovirus exposure and HLA in healthy donors. Turning to the study itself: Early release data held about 92 million unique TCRs from HLA-typed donors.

Amplification used 60 Vbeta primers and 13 Jbeta primers. Sequenced by immunoSEQ multiplex PCR; TCRdb stores in-frame clones only, minus some. This sample has over 150,000 clones, with approximately 80% found just once. CDR3 length: 14 amino acids. Trimming shortened V by 2 bases and J by 3 bases, and 11 bases separated the two germline ends. The germline gives CDR1 SEHNR, CDR2 FQNEAQ (reference sequence). Note on this clone: Its specificity is not known.

General study results and limits: The classifier reportedly diagnosed cytomegalovirus status with high specificity and sensitivity. Researchers reportedly found TCR beta sequences accurately predicted most subjects' HLA-A and HLA-B alleles. Most CMV-associated TCR beta chains appeared HLA-restricted in a later analysis.

The sequenced sample was PBMCs. The sequence came from a woman between 45 and 65 years old in good health and CMV-seronegative. The chain is built from TRBV7-9 and TRBJ2-7, with D possibly TRBD1 on 5 matching bases. The CDR3 region is CASSLLGQGYEQYF. DNA of the CDR3: TGTGCCAGCAGCTTATTAGGTCAGGGCTACGAGCAGTACTTC.